This T cell receptor beta chain comes out of a study of blood T cell repertoires in COVID-19. Study context: Samples representing acute and convalescent COVID-19 were sourced from the United States, Italy and Spain. PBMCs, B-cell-depleted T cells, or T cells provided the cDNA or gDNA that made up the material.

Study processing details: Estimation of nucleated cell counts was performed using reference gene primer amplification. Profiling relied on immunoSEQ multiplex PCR, and the TCRdb table lists in-frame clones only, not all of them. Clonal size and the V and J genes are those of that table, whereas D and trimming came from the DNA. This table has roughly 330,000 clones, 87% appearing once. The study drew participants aged roughly 18 to 95 years from some 24 US areas. This clone was recorded once. J lost 9 bases, V lost 4 bases, and 7 bases had no gene match. The CDR3 runs 14 residues. Germline V gene data show CDR1 as MNHEY and CDR2 as SMNVEV (reference sequence).

The rearrangement joins TRBV27 to TRBJ1-5; 9 nucleotides agree with TRBD1. The specimen sequenced was PBMCs or T cells enriched from blood (not recorded which). The sequence came from a woman in her thirties who had recovered from COVID-19. The chain's CDR3 is CASSSGQGWWPQHF. DNA for the CDR3: TGTGCCAGCAGTTCGGGACAGGGATGGTGGCCCCAGCATTTT.